This note documents a single T cell receptor beta chain sequence. The data are from a study of blood T cell repertoires in COVID-19. Sequencing used immunoSEQ multiplex PCR; TCRdb keeps in-frame clones, though not all of them. Of roughly 62,000 clones listed, about 88% are singletons. Germline values: CDR1 SGHTA, CDR2 FQGTGA. Trimming removed 2 bases at V and 8 bases at J, with 16 bases between. This CDR3 spans 15 amino acids. The V call is TRBV7-3, the J call TRBJ2-1; the D gene is possibly TRBD1 (5 bases). The origin of this receptor is a human donor with active COVID-19. The donor label of this sample is uncertain. The sample was peripheral blood. CDR3 sequence: CASSLGAGMGDEQFF. CDR3 DNA sequence: TGTGCCAGCAGCTTAGGGGCAGGGATGGGCGATGAGCAGTTCTTC.